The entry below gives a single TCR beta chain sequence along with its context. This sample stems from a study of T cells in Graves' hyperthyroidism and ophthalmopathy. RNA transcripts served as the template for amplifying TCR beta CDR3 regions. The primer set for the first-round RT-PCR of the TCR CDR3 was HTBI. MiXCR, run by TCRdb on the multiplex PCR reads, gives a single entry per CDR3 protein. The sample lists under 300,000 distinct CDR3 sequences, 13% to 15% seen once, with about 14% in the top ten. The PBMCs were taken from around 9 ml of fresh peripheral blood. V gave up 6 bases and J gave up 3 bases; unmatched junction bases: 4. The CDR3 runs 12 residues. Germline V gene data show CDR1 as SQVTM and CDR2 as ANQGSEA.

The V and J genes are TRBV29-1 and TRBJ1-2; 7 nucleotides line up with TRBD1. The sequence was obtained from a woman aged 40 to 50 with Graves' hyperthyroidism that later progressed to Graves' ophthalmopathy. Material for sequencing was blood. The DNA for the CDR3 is TGCAGCGTGAAAACAGGGGACTATGGCTACACCTTC. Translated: CSVKTGDYGYTF.